A single TCR beta chain is shown here with its context. Its specificity is not known. V was pared by 5 bases and J by 0 bases, with 8 bases between. Germline loops: CDR1 SGHTA, CDR2 FQGNSA. The CDR3 is 15 amino acids. The data were taken from a study of cytomegalovirus exposure and HLA in healthy donors. Whole-study findings and limits: The classifier reportedly diagnosed cytomegalovirus status with high sensitivity and specificity. Rarity marked most TCR sequences, yet some public TCRs occurred in many donors.

Libraries were prepared by immunoSEQ multiplex PCR; TCRdb keeps only in-frame clonotypes and omits some of them. The sample records 150,000 to 200,000 clones, 80% to 85% being singletons. The J gene is TRBJ2-6, the V gene TRBV7-2; possible D gene TRBD1, 5 bases. Sequencing input: PBMCs. The TCR was taken from a young man in good health and CMV-seropositive. CDR3 sequence: CASSQGHSGANVLTF. The CDR3 DNA is TGTGCCAGCAGCCAGGGTCACTCTGGGGCCAACGTCCTGACTTTC.